These T cell receptor beta chains were read from a single sample in a study of vaccination and CD4 T cells after COVID-19. No antigens are known for them. TCRdb recomputed calls from the PCR reads with MiXCR, one row per CDR3 protein. The sample lists nearly 15,000 distinct CDR3 sequences; less than 30% were seen once. Sequenced: cultured CD4+ T cells from blood. All receptors come from a human donor with COVID-19. The CDR3 runs from the conserved cysteine through the conserved F or W. Fields, in order: J gene, V gene, CDR3 length, D gene, clone size, CDR3 DNA, CDR3 protein. D genes are given only for firm matches. Only part of the rows carry a size: once, few, many, or a class if the clone is expanded.

TRBJ2-3 | TRBV7-3 | 16 | - | few | TGTGCCAGCAGCTTAGTCGGTAGCGGAAGCACAGATACGCAGTATTTT | CASSLVGSGSTDTQYF
TRBJ1-5 | TRBV20-1 | 16 | - | - | TGCAGTGCTAGAGACTTCCGGGGGAATTACAATCAGCCCCAGCATTTT | CSARDFRGNYNQPQHF
TRBJ2-3 | TRBV29-1 | 13 | - | - | TGCAGCGTTGTGTCCCTAGCGCCAGATACGCAGTATTTT | CSVVSLAPDTQYF
TRBJ2-7 | TRBV11-2 | 16 | - | - | TGTGCCAGCAGCTCAGGCGGTTCGACGAGCTCCTACGAGCAGTACTTC | CASSSGGSTSSYEQYF
TRBJ2-2 | TRBV6-2/TRBV6-3 | 15 | - | few | TGTGCCAGCAATCCTAGCAGAAAGAACACCGGGGAGCTGTTTTTT | CASNPSRKNTGELFF
TRBJ2-7 | TRBV5-6 | 15 | - | once | TGTGCCAGCAGCCCATACCTCCCAAAAACCTACGAGCAGTACTTC | CASSPYLPKTYEQYF
TRBJ2-7 | TRBV30 | 17 | TRBD2 | - | TGTGCCTGGAGTGTATTCGGTGTAGGACTAGCGGCGGCCGGGCAGTACTTC | CAWSVFGVGLAAAGQYF
TRBJ1-2 | TRBV6-1 | 18 | - | few | TGTGCCAGCAGTCAAACAAAACCGGGACGGCCACCATTCTATGGCTACACCTTC | CASSQTKPGRPPFYGYTF
TRBJ2-7 | TRBV7-9 | 15 | TRBD1 | - | TGTGCCAGCAGTTCCCGGGACAGGGACTCCTACGAGCAGTACTTC | CASSSRDRDSYEQYF
TRBJ1-6 | TRBV20-1 | 14 | - | - | TGCAGTGCTAGGAGCGACAGGCGCAATTCACCCCTCCACTTT | CSARSDRRNSPLHF
TRBJ2-5 | TRBV27 | 13 | - | - | TGTGCCAGCAGGGGTATGAGCAGGGAGACCCAGTACTTC | CASRGMSRETQYF
TRBJ2-7 | TRBV30 | 16 | - | few | TGTGCCTGGAGTGTACCGAAACCGGGACAAAAGTACGAGCAGTACTTC | CAWSVPKPGQKYEQYF
TRBJ2-7 | TRBV10-1 | 13 | TRBD1 | few | TGCGCCAGCACATCCGGGACAGGGGTTCTGCAGTACTTC | CASTSGTGVLQYF
TRBJ1-3 | TRBV29-1 | 13 | TRBD1 | - | TGCAGCGTACAGGGGGCGCGTGGAAACACCATATATTTT | CSVQGARGNTIYF
TRBJ2-1 | TRBV6-1 | 15 | TRBD2 | few | TGTGCCAGCACAAAAAATCTAGCGGGGGGGACTGAGCAGTTCTTC | CASTKNLAGGTEQFF
TRBJ1-2 | TRBV6-1 | 15 | TRBD1 | few | TGTGCCAGCAGAAAGGACAGGGAAGCTAACTATGGCTACACCTTC | CASRKDREANYGYTF
TRBJ2-5 | TRBV24-1 | 16 | TRBD2 | medium-sized | TGTGCCACCAGTGACGCGACTAGCGGGGGTTCAGAGACCCAGTACTTC | CATSDATSGGSETQYF
TRBJ1-1 | TRBV20-1 | 11 | - | few | TGCAGTGCTAGAATGGGCTCCGAAGCTTTCTTT | CSARMGSEAFF
TRBJ2-1 | TRBV5-1 | 15 | - | once | TGCGCCAGCAGCTTGTGGGTAGCAGGGTACAATGAGCAGTTCTTC | CASSLWVAGYNEQFF
TRBJ1-2 | TRBV9 | 14 | TRBD1 | - | TGTGCCAGCAGCGCCCTCCGGGACAGGGGTTACTACACCTTC | CASSALRDRGYYTF
TRBJ2-2 | TRBV12-3/TRBV12-4 | 14 | - | few | TGTGCCAGCAGTTTGAGGCAGCCAACCGGGGAGCTGTTTTTT | CASSLRQPTGELFF
TRBJ2-5 | TRBV15 | 13 | - | few | TGTGCCACCAGCGCGGGCAGCAAAGAGACCCAGTACTTC | CATSAGSKETQYF